The TCR beta chain described here comes from a study of blood T cell repertoires in COVID-19. In the study overall: COVID-19 samples, acute and convalescent, were from the United States, Italy and Spain.

Enrolled during active infection, Seattle patients were then followed longitudinally. CDR3 length: 11 residues. Germline V gene sequence: CDR1 DFQATT, CDR2 SNEGSKA (reference sequence). In the source study's methods: Estimated nucleated cell counts came from reference gene primer amplification. Sequenced by immunoSEQ multiplex PCR; TCRdb stores in-frame clones only, minus some. V and J calls plus clone size are reproduced from that table; the DNA served to infer D and trimming. The sample has some 200,000 clones, roughly four fifths seen once. The sequence was obtained from a woman aged 80 or older with COVID-19, enrolled during active disease. Sample: peripheral blood. V usage is TRBV20-1 and J usage is TRBJ2-3, with D tentatively TRBD2 (5 bases). CDR3 sequence (DNA): TGCAGCGGGCTTGGGAGAGATACGCAGTATTTT. Translating gives CSGLGRDTQYF.